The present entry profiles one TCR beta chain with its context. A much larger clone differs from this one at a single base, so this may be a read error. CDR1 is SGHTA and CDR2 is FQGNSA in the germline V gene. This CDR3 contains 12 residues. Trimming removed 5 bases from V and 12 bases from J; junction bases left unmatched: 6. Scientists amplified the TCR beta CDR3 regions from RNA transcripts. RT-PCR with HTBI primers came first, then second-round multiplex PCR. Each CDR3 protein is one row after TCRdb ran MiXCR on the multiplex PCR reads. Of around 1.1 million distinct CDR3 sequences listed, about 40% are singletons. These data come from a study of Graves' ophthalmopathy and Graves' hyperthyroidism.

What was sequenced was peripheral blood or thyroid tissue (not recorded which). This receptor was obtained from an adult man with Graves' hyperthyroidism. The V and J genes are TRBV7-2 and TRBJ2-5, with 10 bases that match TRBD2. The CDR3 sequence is CASSVGLAEKYF. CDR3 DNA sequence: TGTGCCAGCAGCGTAGGACTAGCGGAAAAGTACTTC.